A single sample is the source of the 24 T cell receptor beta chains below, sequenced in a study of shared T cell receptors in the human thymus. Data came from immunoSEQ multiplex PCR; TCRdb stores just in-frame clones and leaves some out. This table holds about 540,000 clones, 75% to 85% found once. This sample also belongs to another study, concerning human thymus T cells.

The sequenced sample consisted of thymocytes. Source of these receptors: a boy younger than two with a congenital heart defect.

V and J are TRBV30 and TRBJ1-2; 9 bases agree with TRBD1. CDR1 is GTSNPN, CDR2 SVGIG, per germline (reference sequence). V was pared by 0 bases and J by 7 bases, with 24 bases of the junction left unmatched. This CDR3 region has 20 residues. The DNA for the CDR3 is TGTGCCTGGAGTGTACCCCTGTCCTATCCCATGGGACAGGGTAGGGGTGGCTACACCTTC. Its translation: CAWSVPLSYPMGQGRGGYTF.

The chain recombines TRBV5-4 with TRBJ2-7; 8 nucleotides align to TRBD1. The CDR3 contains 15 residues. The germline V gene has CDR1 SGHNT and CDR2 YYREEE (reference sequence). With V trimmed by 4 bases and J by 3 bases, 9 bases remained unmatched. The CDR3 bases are TGTGCCAGCAGCGCGTGGGGACAGGTAATCTACGAGCAGTACTTC. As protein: CASSAWGQVIYEQYF. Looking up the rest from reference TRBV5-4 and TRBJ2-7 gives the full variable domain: ETGVTQSPTHLIKTRGQQVTLRCSSQSGHNTVSWYQQALGQGPQFIFQYYREEENGRGNFPPRFSGLQFPNYSSELNVNALELDDSALYLCASSAWGQVIYEQYFGPGTRLTVT.

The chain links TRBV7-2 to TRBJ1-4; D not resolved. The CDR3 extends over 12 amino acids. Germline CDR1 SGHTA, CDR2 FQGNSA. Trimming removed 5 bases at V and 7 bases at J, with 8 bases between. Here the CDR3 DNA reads TGTGCCAGCAGCCTCCCGGGTGAAAAACTGTTTTTT. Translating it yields CASSLPGEKLFF.

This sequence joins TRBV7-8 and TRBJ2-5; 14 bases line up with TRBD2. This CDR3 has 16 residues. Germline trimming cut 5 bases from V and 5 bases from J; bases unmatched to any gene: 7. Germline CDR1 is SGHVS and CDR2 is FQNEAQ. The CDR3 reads CASSRKGLAGGETQYF. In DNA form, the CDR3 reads TGTGCCAGCAGCCGTAAAGGACTAGCGGGAGGCGAGACCCAGTACTTC.

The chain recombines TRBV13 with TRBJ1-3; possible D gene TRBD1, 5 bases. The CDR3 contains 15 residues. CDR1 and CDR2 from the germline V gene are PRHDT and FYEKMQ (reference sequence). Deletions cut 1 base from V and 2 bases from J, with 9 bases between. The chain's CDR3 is CASSLVGRAGNTIYF. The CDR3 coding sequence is TGTGCCAGCAGCTTAGTTGGCAGGGCTGGAAACACCATATATTTT.

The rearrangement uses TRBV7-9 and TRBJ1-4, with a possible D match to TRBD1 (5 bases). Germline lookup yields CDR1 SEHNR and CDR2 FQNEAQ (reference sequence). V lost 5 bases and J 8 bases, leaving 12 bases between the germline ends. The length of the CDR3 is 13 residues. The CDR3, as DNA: TGTGCCAGCAGCCCGGGACTACTCGAAAAACTGTTTTTT. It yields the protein CASSPGLLEKLFF. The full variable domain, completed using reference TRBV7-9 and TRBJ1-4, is DTGVSQNPRHKITKRGQNVTFRCDPISEHNRLYWYRQTLGQGPEFLTYFQNEAQLEKSRLLSDRFSAERPKGSFSTLEIQRTEQGDSAMYLCASSPGLLEKLFFGSGTQLSVL.

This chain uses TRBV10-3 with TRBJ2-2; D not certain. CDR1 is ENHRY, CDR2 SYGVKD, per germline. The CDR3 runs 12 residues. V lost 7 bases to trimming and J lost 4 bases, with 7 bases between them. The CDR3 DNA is TGTGCCATCACGGGTTTCACCGGGGAGCTGTTTTTT. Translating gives CAITGFTGELFF.

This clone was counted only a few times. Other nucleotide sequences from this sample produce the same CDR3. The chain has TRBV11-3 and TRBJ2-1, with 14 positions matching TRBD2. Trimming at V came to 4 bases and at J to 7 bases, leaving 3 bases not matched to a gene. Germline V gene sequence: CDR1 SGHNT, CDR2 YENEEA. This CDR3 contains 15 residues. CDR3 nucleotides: TGTGCCAGCAGCTCGGGACTAGCGGGAGAAAATGAGCAGTTCTTC. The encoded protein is CASSSGLAGENEQFF.

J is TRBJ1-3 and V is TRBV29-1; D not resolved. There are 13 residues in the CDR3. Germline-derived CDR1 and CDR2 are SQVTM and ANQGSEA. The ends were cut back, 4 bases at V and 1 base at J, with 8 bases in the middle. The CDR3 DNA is TGCAGCGTTGTCCGGGGATCTGGAAACACCATATATTTT. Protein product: CSVVRGSGNTIYF.

The CDR3 reads CASGPGSTDTQYF. CDR3 nucleotides: TGTGCCAGCGGCCCGGGGAGCACAGATACGCAGTATTTT. This rearrangement joins TRBV6-5 to TRBJ2-3; perhaps TRBD2 as D (5 bases). The CDR3 runs to 13 residues. The V gene lost 8 bases and the J gene lost 0 bases, with 9 bases spanning the gap. CDR1 and CDR2 from the germline V gene are MNHEY and SVGAGI.

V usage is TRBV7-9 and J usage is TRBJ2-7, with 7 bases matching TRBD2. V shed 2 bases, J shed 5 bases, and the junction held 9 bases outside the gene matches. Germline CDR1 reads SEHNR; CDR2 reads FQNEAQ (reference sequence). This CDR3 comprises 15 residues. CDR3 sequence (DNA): TGTGCCAGCAGCTTACCTCCCGGGGGGATAAACGAGCAGTACTTC. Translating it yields CASSLPPGGINEQYF.

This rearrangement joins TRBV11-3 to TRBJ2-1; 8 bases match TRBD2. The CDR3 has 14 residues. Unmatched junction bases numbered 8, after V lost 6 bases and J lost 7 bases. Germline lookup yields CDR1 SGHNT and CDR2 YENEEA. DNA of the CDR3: TGTGCCAGCAGTGGGGGACTAGTTTGGAATGAGCAGTTCTTC. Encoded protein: CASSGGLVWNEQFF.

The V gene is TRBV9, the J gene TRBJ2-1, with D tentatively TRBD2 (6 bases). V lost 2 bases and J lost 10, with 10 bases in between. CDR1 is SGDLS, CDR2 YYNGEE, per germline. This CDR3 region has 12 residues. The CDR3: CASSVAGREQFF. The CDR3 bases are TGTGCCAGCAGCGTGGCGGGGCGGGAGCAGTTCTTC.

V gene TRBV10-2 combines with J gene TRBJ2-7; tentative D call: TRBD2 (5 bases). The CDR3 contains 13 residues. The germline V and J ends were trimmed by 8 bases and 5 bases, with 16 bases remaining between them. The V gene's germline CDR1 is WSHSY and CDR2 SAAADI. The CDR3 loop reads CASDGLRRNEQYF. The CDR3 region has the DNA TGCGCCAGCGATGGGCTACGGAGGAACGAGCAGTACTTC.

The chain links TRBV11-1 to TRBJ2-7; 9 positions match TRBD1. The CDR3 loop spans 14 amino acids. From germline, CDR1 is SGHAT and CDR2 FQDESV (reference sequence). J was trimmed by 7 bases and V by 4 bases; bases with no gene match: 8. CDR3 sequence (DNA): TGTGCCAGCAGCTCAGACAGGGGGTCGGGGGAGCAGTACTTC. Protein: CASSSDRGSGEQYF.

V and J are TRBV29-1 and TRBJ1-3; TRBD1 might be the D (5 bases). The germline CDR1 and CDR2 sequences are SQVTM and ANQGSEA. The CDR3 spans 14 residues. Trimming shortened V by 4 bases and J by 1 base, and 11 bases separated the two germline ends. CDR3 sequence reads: CSVATGESGNTIYF. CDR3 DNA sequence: TGCAGCGTTGCAACGGGGGAATCTGGAAACACCATATATTTT. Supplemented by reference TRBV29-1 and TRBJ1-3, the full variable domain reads SAVISQKPSRDICQRGTSLTIQCQVDSQVTMMFWYRQQPGQSLTLIATANQGSEATYESGFVIDKFPISRPNLTFSTLTVSNMSPEDSSIYLCSVATGESGNTIYFGEGSWLTVV.

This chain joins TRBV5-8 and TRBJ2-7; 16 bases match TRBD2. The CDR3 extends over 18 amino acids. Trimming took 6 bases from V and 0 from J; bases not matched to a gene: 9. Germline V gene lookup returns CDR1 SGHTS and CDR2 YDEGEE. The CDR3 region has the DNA TGTGCCAGCATCGAACCCGGGACTAGCGGGAGGGTCTCCTACGAGCAGTACTTC. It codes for CASIEPGTSGRVSYEQYF.

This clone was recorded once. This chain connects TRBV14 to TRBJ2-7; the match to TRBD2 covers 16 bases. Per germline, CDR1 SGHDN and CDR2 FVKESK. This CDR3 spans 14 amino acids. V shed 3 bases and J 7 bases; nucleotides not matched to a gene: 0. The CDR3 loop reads CASSQGLAGGEQYF. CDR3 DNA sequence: TGTGCCAGCAGCCAGGGACTAGCGGGGGGGGAGCAGTACTTC. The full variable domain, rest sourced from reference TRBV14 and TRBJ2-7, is EAGVTQFPSHSVIEKGQTVTLRCDPISGHDNLYWYRRVMGKEIKFLLHFVKESKQDESGMPNNRFLAERTGGTYSTLKVQPAELEDSGVYFCASSQGLAGGEQYFGPGTRLTVT.

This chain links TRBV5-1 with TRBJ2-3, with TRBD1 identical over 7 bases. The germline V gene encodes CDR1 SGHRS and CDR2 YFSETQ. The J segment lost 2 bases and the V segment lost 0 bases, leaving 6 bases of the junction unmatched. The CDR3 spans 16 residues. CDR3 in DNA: TGCGCCAGCAGCTTGGCCAGGGGGTCAGCCACAGATACGCAGTATTTT. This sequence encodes CASSLARGSATDTQYF.

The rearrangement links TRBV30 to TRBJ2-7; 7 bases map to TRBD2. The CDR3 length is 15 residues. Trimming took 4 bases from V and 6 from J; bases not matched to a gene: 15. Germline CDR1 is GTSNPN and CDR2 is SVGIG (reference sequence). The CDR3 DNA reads TGTGCCTGGAAAGTCCGACTAGCTGGCATGGGCGAGCAGTACTTC. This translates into CAWKVRLAGMGEQYF.

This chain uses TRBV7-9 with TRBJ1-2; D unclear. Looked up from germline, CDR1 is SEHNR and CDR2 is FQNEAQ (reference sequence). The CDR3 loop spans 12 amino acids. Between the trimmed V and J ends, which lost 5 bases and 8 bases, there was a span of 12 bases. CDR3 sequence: CASSVRVPGYTF. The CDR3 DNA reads TGTGCCAGCAGCGTCCGGGTCCCGGGCTACACCTTC.

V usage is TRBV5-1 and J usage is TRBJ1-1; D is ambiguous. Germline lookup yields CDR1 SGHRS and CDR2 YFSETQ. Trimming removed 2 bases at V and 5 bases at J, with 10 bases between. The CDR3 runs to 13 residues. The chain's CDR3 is CASSLVSGTEAFF. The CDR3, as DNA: TGCGCCAGCAGCTTAGTTTCGGGGACTGAAGCTTTCTTT.

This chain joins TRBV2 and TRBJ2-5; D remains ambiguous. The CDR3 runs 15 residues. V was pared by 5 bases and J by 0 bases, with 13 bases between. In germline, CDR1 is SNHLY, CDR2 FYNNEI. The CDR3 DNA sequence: TGTGCCAGCAGTATTCGCGGATCGTACCAAGAGACCCAGTACTTC. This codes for CASSIRGSYQETQYF.

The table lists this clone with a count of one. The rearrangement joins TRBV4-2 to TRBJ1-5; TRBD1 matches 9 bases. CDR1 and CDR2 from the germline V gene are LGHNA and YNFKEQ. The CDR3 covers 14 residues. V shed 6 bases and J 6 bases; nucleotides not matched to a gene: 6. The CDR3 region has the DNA TGTGCCAGCAGTCGCGGACAGGGGAGTCAGCCCCAGCATTTT. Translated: CASSRGQGSQPQHF.